The clone carrying this TCR beta chain was seen repeatedly, ten times or more. Specified time point: newly diagnosed GD, antithyroid drugs for less than 3 months. RNA isolated from PBMCs was used to make the TCR library. CDR3-region Arm-PCR and iRepertoire HTBI primers produced the TCR beta libraries. Each CDR3 protein is one row after TCRdb ran MiXCR on the multiplex PCR reads. The data show some 600,000 distinct CDR3 sequences, with about 16% seen just once and 9.5% to 15% held by the top ten. This record comes from a study of regulatory T cells in long-lasting Graves disease. The wider study: Freshly diagnosed Graves' patients had used antithyroid drugs for under 3 months.

With 6 bases clipped from V and 7 bases from J, the junction kept 14 bases outside the gene matches. This CDR3 contains 18 residues. This sample also appeared in a second study, on T cells in Graves' hyperthyroidism and ophthalmopathy. This second report adds: The diagnoses drew upon clinical symptoms, serum thyroxine and TRAb, thyroid ultrasound and orbital computed tomography. The HTBI primer set was used in a first-round RT-PCR of the TCR CDR3.

This sequence joins TRBV12-3 or TRBV12-4 and TRBJ2-2; 13 bases fit TRBD2. The origin of this receptor is a man between 18 and 35 years old with Graves disease. The sequences come from peripheral blood mononuclear cells (PBMCs), collected at new diagnosis, from a patient treated with antithyroid drugs. This CDR3 is CASSWGPTSGRNVGELFF. CDR3 sequence (DNA): TGTGCCAGCAGCTGGGGCCCGACTAGCGGGAGGAATGTCGGGGAGCTGTTTTTT.